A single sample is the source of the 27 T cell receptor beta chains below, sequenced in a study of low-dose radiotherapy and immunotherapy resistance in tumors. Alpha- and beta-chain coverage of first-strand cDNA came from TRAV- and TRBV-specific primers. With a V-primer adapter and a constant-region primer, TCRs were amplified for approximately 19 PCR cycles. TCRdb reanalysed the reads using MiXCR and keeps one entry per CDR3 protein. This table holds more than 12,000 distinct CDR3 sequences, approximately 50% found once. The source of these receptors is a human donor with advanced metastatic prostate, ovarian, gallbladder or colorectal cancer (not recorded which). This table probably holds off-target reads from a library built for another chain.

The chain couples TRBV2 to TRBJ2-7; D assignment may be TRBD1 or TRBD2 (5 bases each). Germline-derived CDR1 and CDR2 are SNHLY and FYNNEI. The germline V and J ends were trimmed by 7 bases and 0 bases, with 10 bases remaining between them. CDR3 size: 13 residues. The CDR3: CASTGDGSYEQYF. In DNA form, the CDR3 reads TGTGCCAGCACCGGGGACGGCTCCTACGAGCAGTACTTC.

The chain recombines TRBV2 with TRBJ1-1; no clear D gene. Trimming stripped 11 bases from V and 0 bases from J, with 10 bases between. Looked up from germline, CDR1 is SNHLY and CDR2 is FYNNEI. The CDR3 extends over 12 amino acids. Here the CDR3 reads CAGGDLNTEAFF. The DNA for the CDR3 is TGTGCCGGCGGAGATCTGAACACTGAAGCTTTCTTT.

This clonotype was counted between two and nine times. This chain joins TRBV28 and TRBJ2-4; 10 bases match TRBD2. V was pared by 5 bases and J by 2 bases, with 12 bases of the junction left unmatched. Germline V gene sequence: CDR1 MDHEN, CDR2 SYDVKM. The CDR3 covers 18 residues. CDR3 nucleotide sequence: TGTGCCAGCAGTAGGACTAGCGGTAGGGCCGCGACCAAAAACATTCAGTACTTC. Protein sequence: CASSRTSGRAATKNIQYF.

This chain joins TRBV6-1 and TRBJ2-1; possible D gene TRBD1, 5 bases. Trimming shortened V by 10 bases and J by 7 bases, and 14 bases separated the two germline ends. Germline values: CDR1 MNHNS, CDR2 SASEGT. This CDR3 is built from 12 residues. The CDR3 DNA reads TGTGCCACCAAAGGCCCAGGGAATGAGCAGTTCTTC. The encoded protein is CATKGPGNEQFF.

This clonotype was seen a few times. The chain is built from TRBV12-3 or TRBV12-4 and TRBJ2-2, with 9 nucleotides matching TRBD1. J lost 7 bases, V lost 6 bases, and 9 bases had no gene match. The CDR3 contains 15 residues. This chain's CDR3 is CASSPTGGGGGELFF. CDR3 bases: TGTGCCAGCAGCCCAACAGGGGGCGGTGGCGGGGAGCTGTTTTTT.

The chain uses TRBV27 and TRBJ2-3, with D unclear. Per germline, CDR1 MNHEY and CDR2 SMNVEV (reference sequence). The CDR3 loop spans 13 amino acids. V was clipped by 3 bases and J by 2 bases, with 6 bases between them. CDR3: CASSLRTTDTQYF. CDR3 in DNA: TGTGCCAGCAGTTTGAGGACCACAGATACGCAGTATTTT.

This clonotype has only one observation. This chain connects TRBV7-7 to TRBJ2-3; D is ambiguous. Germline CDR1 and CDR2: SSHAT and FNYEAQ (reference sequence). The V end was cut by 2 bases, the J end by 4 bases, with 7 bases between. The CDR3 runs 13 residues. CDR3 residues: CASSLSGSDTQYF. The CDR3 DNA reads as TGTGCCAGCAGCTTATCGGGTTCAGATACGCAGTATTTT.

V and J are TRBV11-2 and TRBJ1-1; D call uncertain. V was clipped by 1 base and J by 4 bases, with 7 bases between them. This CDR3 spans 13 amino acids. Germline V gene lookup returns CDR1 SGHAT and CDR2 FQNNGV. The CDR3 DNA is TGTGCCAGCAGCTTAGTGGCCCGCACTGAAGCTTTCTTT. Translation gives CASSLVARTEAFF.

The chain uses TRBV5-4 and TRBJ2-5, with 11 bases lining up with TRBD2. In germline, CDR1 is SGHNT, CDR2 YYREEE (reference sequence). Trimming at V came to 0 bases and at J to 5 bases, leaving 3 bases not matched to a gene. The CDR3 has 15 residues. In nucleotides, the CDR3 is TGTGCCAGCAGCTTGGCCCCTAGCGGGAGGGAGACCCAGTACTTC. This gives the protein CASSLAPSGRETQYF.

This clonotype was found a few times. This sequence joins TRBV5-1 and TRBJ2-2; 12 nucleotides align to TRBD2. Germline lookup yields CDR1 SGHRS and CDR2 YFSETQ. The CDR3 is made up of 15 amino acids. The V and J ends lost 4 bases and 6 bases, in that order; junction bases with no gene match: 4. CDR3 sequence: CASSPGLAGPGELFF. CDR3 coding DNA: TGCGCCAGCAGCCCTGGACTAGCGGGACCCGGGGAGCTGTTTTTT.

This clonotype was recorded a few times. This chain's CDR3 is CSVEAGNTIYF. The CDR3 DNA sequence: TGCAGCGTTGAAGCTGGAAACACCATATATTTT. The chain has TRBV29-1 and TRBJ1-3; D is uncertain. This CDR3 has 11 residues. Germline V gene sequence: CDR1 SQVTM, CDR2 ANQGSEA. V gave up 1 base and J gave up 2 bases, with 0 bases separating them.

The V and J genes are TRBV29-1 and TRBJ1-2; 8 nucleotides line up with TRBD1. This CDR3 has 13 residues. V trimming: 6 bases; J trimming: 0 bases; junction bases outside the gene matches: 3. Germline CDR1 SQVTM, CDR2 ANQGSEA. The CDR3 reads CSVDRGTNYGYTF. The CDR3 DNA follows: TGCAGCGTCGACAGGGGTACTAACTATGGCTACACCTTC.

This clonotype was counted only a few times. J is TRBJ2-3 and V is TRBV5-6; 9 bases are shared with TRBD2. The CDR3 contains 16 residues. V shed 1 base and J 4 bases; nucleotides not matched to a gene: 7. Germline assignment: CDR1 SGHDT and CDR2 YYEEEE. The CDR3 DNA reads TGTGCCAGCAGCTTGAGGTCTAGCGGGAAGGCAGATACGCAGTATTTT. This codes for CASSLRSSGKADTQYF. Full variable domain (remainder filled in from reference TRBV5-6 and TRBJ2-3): DAGVTQSPTHLIKTRGQQVTLRCSPKSGHDTVSWYQQALGQGPQFIFQYYEEEERQRGNFPDRFSGHQFPNYSSELNVNALLLGDSALYLCASSLRSSGKADTQYFGPGTRLTVL.

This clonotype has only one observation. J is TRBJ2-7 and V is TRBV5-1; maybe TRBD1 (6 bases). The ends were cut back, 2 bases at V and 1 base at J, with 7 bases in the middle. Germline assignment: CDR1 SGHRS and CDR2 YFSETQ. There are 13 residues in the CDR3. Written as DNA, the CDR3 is TGCGCCAGCAGCTTTGGGACATCCTACGAGCAGTACTTC. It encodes CASSFGTSYEQYF. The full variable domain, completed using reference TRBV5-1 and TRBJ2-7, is KAGVTQTPRYLIKTRGQQVTLSCSPISGHRSVSWYQQTPGQGLQFLFEYFSETQRNKGNFPGRFSGRQFSNSRSEMNVSTLELGDSALYLCASSFGTSYEQYFGPGTRLTVT.

As DNA, the CDR3 is TGTGCCAGCAGTTTAAGGGACAGGGGGCAAGAGCAGTACTTC. The encoded protein is CASSLRDRGQEQYF. The rearrangement links TRBV27 to TRBJ2-7; 12 positions agree with TRBD1. V lost 2 bases and J lost 7; bases outside the gene matches: 3. CDR1 is MNHEY, CDR2 SMNVEV, per germline (reference sequence). The CDR3 has 14 residues.

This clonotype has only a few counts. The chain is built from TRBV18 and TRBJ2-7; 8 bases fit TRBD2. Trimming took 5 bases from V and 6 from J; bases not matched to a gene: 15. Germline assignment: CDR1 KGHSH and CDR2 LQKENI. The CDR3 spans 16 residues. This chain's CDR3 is CASSTLLPGGPGEQYF. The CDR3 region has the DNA TGTGCCAGCTCAACCCTACTTCCGGGAGGGCCCGGCGAGCAGTACTTC.

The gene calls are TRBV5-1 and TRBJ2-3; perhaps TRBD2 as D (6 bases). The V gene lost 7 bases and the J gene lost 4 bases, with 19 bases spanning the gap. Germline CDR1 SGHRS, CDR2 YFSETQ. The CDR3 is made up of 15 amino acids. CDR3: CASGSSGGAADTQYF. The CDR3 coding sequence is TGCGCCAGCGGCTCCTCTGGCGGGGCGGCAGATACGCAGTATTTT. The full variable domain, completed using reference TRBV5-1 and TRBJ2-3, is KAGVTQTPRYLIKTRGQQVTLSCSPISGHRSVSWYQQTPGQGLQFLFEYFSETQRNKGNFPGRFSGRQFSNSRSEMNVSTLELGDSALYLCASGSSGGAADTQYFGPGTRLTVL.

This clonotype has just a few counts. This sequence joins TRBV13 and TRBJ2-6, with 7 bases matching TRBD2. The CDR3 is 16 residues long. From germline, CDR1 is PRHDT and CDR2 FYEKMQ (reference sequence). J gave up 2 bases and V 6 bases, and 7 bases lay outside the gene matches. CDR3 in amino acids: CASRQVGGAGANVLTF. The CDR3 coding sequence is TGTGCCAGCAGACAGGTTGGGGGGGCTGGGGCCAACGTCCTGACTTTC.

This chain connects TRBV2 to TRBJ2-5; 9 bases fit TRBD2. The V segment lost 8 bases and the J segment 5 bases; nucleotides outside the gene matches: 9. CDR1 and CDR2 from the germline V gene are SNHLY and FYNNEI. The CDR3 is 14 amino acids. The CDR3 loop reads CASRRLAGLETQYF. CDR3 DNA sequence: TGTGCCAGCCGGCGGCTAGCGGGATTGGAGACCCAGTACTTC.

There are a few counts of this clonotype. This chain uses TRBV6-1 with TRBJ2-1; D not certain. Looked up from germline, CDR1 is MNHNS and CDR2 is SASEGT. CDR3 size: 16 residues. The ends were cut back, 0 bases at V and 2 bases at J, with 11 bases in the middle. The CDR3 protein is CASSEAGRVTYNEQFF. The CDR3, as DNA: TGTGCCAGCAGTGAAGCGGGAAGGGTAACCTACAATGAGCAGTTCTTC.

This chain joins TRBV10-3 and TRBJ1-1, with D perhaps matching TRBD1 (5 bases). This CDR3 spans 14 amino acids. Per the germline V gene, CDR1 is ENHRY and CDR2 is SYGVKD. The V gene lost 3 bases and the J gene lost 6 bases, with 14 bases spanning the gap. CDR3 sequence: CAISDGTKTPEAFF. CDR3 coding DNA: TGTGCCATCAGTGATGGGACGAAGACACCTGAAGCTTTCTTT.

CDR3 sequence: CSAQGQYERQPQHF. The CDR3 coding sequence is TGCAGTGCTCAAGGACAGTATGAGAGACAGCCCCAGCATTTT. This chain joins TRBV20-1 and TRBJ1-5, with a possible D match to TRBD1 (6 bases). Germline CDR1 and CDR2: DFQATT and SNEGSKA (reference sequence). Trimming cost V 5 bases and J 7 bases, with 18 bases left between them. The CDR3 has 14 amino acids.

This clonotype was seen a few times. CDR3 nucleotide sequence: TGTGCCAGCTCCGGACAGGGCTGGGGTTCACCCCTCCACTTT. Translation gives CASSGQGWGSPLHF. The V call is TRBV6-2 or TRBV6-3, the J call TRBJ1-6; the match to TRBD1 covers 8 bases. CDR3 length equals 14 residues. V lost 8 bases, J lost 9 bases, and 9 bases stayed unmatched. The germline gives CDR1 MNHEY, CDR2 SVGEGT.

The CDR3 nucleotides read TGTGCCAGCAGTTCGGGCGGGCTAGAAGCTTTCTTT. Translation: CASSSGGLEAFF. The chain combines TRBV27 with TRBJ1-1, with unresolved D. Germline lookup yields CDR1 MNHEY and CDR2 SMNVEV (reference sequence). This CDR3 is built from 12 residues. V lost 4 bases and J lost 8, with 11 bases in between.

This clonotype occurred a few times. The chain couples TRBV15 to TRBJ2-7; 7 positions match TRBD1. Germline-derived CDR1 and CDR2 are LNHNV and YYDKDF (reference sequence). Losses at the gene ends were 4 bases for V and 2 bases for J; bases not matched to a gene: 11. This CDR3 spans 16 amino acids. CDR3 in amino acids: CATSIFRDSATYEQYF. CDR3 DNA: TGTGCCACCAGCATCTTCCGGGACAGCGCGACCTACGAGCAGTACTTC.

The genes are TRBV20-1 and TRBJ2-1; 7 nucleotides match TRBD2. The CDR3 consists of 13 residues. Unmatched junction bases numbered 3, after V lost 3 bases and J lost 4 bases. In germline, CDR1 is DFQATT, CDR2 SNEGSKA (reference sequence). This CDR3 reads CSARGGRYNEQFF. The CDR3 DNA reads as TGCAGTGCTAGGGGGGGGAGGTACAATGAGCAGTTCTTC.

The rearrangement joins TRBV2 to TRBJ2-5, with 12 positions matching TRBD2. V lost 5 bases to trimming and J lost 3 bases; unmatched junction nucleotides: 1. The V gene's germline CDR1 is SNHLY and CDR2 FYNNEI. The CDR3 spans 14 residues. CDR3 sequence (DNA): TGTGCCAGCAGTTGGACTAGCGGGGAAGAGACCCAGTACTTC. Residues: CASSWTSGEETQYF.